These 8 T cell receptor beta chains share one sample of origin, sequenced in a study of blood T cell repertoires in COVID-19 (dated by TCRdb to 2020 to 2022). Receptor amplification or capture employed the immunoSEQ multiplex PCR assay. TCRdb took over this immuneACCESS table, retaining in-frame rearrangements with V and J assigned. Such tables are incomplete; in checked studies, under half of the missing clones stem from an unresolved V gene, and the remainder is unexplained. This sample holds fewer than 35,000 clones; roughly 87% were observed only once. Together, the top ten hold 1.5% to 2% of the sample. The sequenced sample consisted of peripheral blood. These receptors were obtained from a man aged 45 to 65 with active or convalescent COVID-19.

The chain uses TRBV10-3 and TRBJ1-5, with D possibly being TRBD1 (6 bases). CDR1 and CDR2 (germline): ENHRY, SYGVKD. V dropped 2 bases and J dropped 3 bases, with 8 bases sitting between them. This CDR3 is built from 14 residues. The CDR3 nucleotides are TGTGCCATCAGTGAGACAGGGCCCAATCAGCCCCAGCATTTT. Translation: CAISETGPNQPQHF.

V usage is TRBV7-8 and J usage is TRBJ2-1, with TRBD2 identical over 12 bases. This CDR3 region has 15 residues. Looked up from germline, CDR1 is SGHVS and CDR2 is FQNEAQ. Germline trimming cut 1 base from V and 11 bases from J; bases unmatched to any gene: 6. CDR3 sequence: CASSLVVGLAGKQFF. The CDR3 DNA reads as TGTGCCAGCAGCTTAGTGGTGGGACTAGCGGGTAAGCAGTTCTTC.

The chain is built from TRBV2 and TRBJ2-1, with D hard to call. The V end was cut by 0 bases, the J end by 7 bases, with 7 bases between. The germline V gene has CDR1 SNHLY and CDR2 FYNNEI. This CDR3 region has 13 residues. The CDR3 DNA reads TGTGCCAGCAGTGAAGCGAGGCTGAATGAGCAGTTCTTC. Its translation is CASSEARLNEQFF. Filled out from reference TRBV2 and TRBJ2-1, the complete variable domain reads EPEVTQTPSHQVTQMGQEVILRCVPISNHLYFYWYRQILGQKVEFLVSFYNNEISEKSEIFDDQFSVERPDGSNFTLKIRSTKLEDSAMYFCASSEARLNEQFFGPGTRLTVL.

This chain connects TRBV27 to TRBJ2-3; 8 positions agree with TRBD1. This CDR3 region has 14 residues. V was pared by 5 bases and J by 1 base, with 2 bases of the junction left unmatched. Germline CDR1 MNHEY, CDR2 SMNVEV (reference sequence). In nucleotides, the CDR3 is TGTGCCAGCAGTCACAGGGGGGGCACAGATACGCAGTATTTT. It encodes CASSHRGGTDTQYF.

The CDR3 DNA reads as TGTGCCAGCAGTGGACAGGGGTCGTCCTACGAGCAGTACTTC. This gives the protein CASSGQGSSYEQYF. The V and J genes are TRBV5-4 and TRBJ2-7, with 9 nucleotides matching TRBD1. Germline lookup yields CDR1 SGHNT and CDR2 YYREEE (reference sequence). The CDR3 runs 14 residues. The V and J ends lost 5 bases and 1 base, in that order; junction bases with no gene match: 4.

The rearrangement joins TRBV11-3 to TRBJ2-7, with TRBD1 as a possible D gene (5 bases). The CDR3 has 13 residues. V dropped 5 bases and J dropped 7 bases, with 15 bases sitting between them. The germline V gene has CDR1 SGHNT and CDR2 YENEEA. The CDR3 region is CASSRGPSGEQYF. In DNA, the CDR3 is TGTGCCAGCAGCCGAGGCCCTTCAGGGGAGCAGTACTTC.

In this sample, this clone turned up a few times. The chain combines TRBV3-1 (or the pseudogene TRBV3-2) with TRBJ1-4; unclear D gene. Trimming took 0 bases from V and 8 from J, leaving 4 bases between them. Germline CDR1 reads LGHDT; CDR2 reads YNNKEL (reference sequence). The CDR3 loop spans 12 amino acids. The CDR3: CASSQEREKLFF. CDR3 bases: TGTGCCAGCAGCCAAGAACGGGAAAAACTGTTTTTT.

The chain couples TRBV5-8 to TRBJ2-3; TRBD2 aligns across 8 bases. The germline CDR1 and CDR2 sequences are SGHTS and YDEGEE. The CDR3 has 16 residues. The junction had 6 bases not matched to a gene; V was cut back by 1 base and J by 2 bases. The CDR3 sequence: CASSLSSGILTDTQYF. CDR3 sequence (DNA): TGTGCCAGCAGCTTGAGTAGCGGGATACTCACAGATACGCAGTATTTT.